Each of the 28 T cell receptor beta chains below was sequenced from the same sample in a study of sequential checkpoint blockade in melanoma. Measured with immunoSEQ multiplex PCR; TCRdb has only the in-frame clones, and not every one. The repertoire holds more than 10,000 clones, with about 27% as singletons. The sample's treatment: randomized to nivolumab then ipilimumab (arm A) or the reverse (arm B). The source was tumor tissue (inferred from file names), collected from a patient given nivolumab and ipilimumab in sequence. All receptors derive from a human donor with melanoma.

This clone was counted ten times or more. The CDR3, as DNA: TGTGCCAGCAGCTTAGGGGCCACCGGGACGCCTCACGAGCAGTACTTC. Amino acids: CASSLGATGTPHEQYF. The chain uses TRBV11-3 and TRBJ2-7; D may correspond to TRBD1 or TRBD2 (5 bases each). Germline CDR1 reads SGHNT; CDR2 reads YENEEA. The CDR3 is 16 residues long. Trimming removed 1 base from V and 5 bases from J, with 18 bases in between.

The genes are TRBV11-3 and TRBJ1-1; TRBD1 agrees at 9 bases. This CDR3 contains 14 residues. Trimming took 6 bases from V and 5 from J; bases not matched to a gene: 7. The germline CDR1 and CDR2 sequences are SGHNT and YENEEA. The DNA for the CDR3 is TGTGCCAGCAGTTTTACAGGGGGCTTGACTGAAGCTTTCTTT. Its translation: CASSFTGGLTEAFF.

In its sample, this clone was seen a few times. The chain has TRBV2 and TRBJ2-1, with 9 bases matching TRBD2. This CDR3 contains 15 residues. Germline V gives CDR1 SNHLY, CDR2 FYNNEI. The V and J ends lost 6 bases and 8 bases, in that order; junction bases with no gene match: 11. CDR3 sequence reads: CASRLAGTTWDEQFF. The CDR3, as DNA: TGTGCCAGCAGGCTAGCGGGGACAACATGGGATGAGCAGTTCTTC.

This chain links TRBV18 with TRBJ1-2; the D gene is possibly TRBD1 (5 bases). The CDR3 contains 13 residues. The germline gives CDR1 KGHSH, CDR2 LQKENI. Trimming took off 3 bases at V and 4 bases at J, with 9 bases between the two ends. CDR3 sequence reads: CASSPPGGYGYTF. CDR3 bases: TGTGCCAGCTCACCCCCGGGGGGCTATGGCTACACCTTC.

The rearrangement uses TRBV12-2 and TRBJ2-1; the table's D gene call, TRBD2, was not cross checked with the DNA. TRBV12-2 is labeled a pseudogene. The CDR3 has 14 residues. The CDR3 nucleotides are TGTGCCACCAACGGAGGGGGGGCCTACAATGAGCAGTTCTTC. The encoded protein is CATNGGGAYNEQFF.

J is TRBJ2-5 and V is TRBV6-8; 7 bases match TRBD2. This CDR3 contains 13 residues. Germline V CDR1 and CDR2: MNHGY, SAAAGT. J gave up 3 bases and V 8 bases, and 6 bases lay outside the gene matches. Here the CDR3 DNA reads TGTGCCAGCGCTCGGGGGGTGGAAGAGACCCAGTACTTC. It codes for CASARGVEETQYF.

This clone was detected only a few times. The V call is TRBV19, the J call TRBJ2-1; D call uncertain. Trimming took off 10 bases at V and 3 bases at J, with 16 bases between the two ends. The CDR3 has 14 residues. Germline CDR1 and CDR2: LNHDA and SQIVND (reference sequence). The CDR3 DNA sequence: TGTGCCACCGGTGGTAGGGAAGTCTACAATGAGCAGTTCTTC. Its protein product is CATGGREVYNEQFF.

This clone was seen a few times. This chain uses TRBV6-8 with TRBJ1-2; D might be TRBD1 (5 bases). V gave up 8 bases and J gave up 4 bases, with 14 bases separating them. The germline V gene encodes CDR1 MNHGY and CDR2 SAAAGT. The CDR3 covers 13 residues. CDR3 amino acids: CASRISGFYGYTF. CDR3 DNA sequence: TGTGCCAGCCGTATCTCAGGGTTCTATGGCTACACCTTC.

This clone has ten or more counts. J is TRBJ2-1 and V is TRBV23-1; unclear D gene. TRBV23-1 is filed as an ORF, its function uncertain. The CDR3 has 14 residues. V gave up 6 bases and J gave up 10 bases, with 19 bases separating them. The CDR3 region is CASSQDHPSYEQFF. The CDR3 region has the DNA TGCGCCAGCAGCCAAGATCACCCCTCCTACGAGCAGTTCTTC.

Only a few counts were recorded for this clone. The chain has TRBV2 and TRBJ2-7; 10 bases are a match to TRBD1. The germline gives CDR1 SNHLY, CDR2 FYNNEI. CDR3 length: 15 residues. Losses at the gene ends were 7 bases for V and 3 bases for J; bases not matched to a gene: 9. In DNA form, the CDR3 reads TGTGCCAGCATTAGGGACAGGGGCCGAAACTACGAGCAGTACTTC. Amino acid sequence: CASIRDRGRNYEQYF.

The genes are TRBV12-1 and TRBJ2-7; the DNA was not compared with TRBD2, the D call given in the table. TRBV12-1 is described as a pseudogene. The CDR3 runs to 16 residues. The CDR3 loop is CASSFGFTSGGYEQYF. The CDR3 nucleotides are TGTGCCAGCAGCTTTGGATTCACTAGCGGGGGATACGAGCAGTACTTC.

This clone has ten or more counts. V usage is TRBV11-1 and J usage is TRBJ2-7, with no clear D. Trimming removed 6 bases from V and 0 bases from J, with 12 bases in between. Per germline, CDR1 SGHAT and CDR2 FQDESV (reference sequence). There are 14 residues in the CDR3. For the CDR3, the DNA is TGTGCCAGCAGTCCTCGTTCCCGCTCCTACGAGCAGTACTTC. The encoded protein is CASSPRSRSYEQYF.

The rearrangement links TRBV29-1 to TRBJ2-7; D might be TRBD2 (5 bases). Trimming left V 3 bases short and J 6 bases short, with 15 bases between. This CDR3 region has 13 residues. Germline V lookup: CDR1 SQVTM, CDR2 ANQGSEA. The CDR3 DNA follows: TGCAGCGTTGAGGTATCCGTGCGGGCCGAGCAGTACTTC. Translation: CSVEVSVRAEQYF.

This clone was found many times. This chain connects TRBV11-3 to TRBJ1-6; TRBD1 is a possible D gene (6 bases). Germline assignment: CDR1 SGHNT and CDR2 YENEEA. Trimming shortened V by 5 bases and J by 12 bases, and 23 bases separated the two germline ends. The CDR3 sequence is 16 residues long. In DNA, the CDR3 is TGTGCCAGCAGCCTTACGTATCTTAGCGGGGGCGAACCCCTCCACTTT. It is translated as CASSLTYLSGGEPLHF. Full variable domain (rest looked up from reference TRBV11-3 and TRBJ1-6): EAGVVQSPRYKIIEKKQPVAFWCNPISGHNTLYWYLQNLGQGPELLIRYENEEAVDDSQLPKDRFSAERLKGVDSTLKIQPAELGDSAVYLCASSLTYLSGGEPLHFGNGTRLTVT.

The chain has TRBV30 and TRBJ1-5, with 9 bases fitting TRBD1. Germline CDR1 is GTSNPN and CDR2 is SVGIG (reference sequence). J lost 7 bases, V lost 1 base, and 8 bases had no gene match. The length of the CDR3 is 15 residues. The CDR3 spells CAWSARQGVGQPQHF. The CDR3 bases are TGTGCCTGGAGTGCCCGACAGGGGGTCGGGCAGCCCCAGCATTTT.

The chain carries TRBV19 and TRBJ2-1, with 11 positions matching TRBD2. From germline, CDR1 is LNHDA and CDR2 SQIVND (reference sequence). The CDR3 is made up of 15 amino acids. Trimming cost V 3 bases and J 7 bases; bases outside gene matches: 5. DNA for the CDR3: TGTGCCAGTAGTATCCCTAGCGGGGGGATAAATGAGCAGTTCTTC. Translated: CASSIPSGGINEQFF.

The V call is TRBV5-1, the J call TRBJ2-7, with 11 positions matching TRBD2. With V trimmed by 0 bases and J by 0 bases, 2 bases remained unmatched. The CDR3 length is 16 residues. In germline, CDR1 is SGHRS, CDR2 YFSETQ. CDR3 protein: CASSLASGGSSYEQYF. The CDR3 region has the DNA TGCGCCAGCAGCTTGGCTAGCGGGGGGAGCTCCTACGAGCAGTACTTC.

This clone has just a few counts. The CDR3 loop reads CASSRPGTSDGTQYF. The DNA of the CDR3 is TGTGCCAGCAGTCGGCCCGGGACTAGCGACGGTACGCAGTATTTT. The J gene is TRBJ2-3, the V gene TRBV11-1; 10 nucleotides align to TRBD2. This CDR3 has 15 residues. The ends lost 6 bases at V and 8 bases at J; junction bases unmatched: 11. Looked up from germline, CDR1 is SGHAT and CDR2 is FQDESV (reference sequence).

The rearrangement links TRBV11-3 to TRBJ1-5; D is unresolved. V gave up 1 base and J gave up 0 bases, with 7 bases separating them. The CDR3 is 15 residues long. CDR1 is SGHNT and CDR2 is YENEEA in the germline V gene. The CDR3 nucleotides are TGTGCCAGCAGCTTAGGGCAGGATAGCAATCAGCCCCAGCATTTT. It codes for CASSLGQDSNQPQHF. Full variable domain (missing parts from reference TRBV11-3 and TRBJ1-5): EAGVVQSPRYKIIEKKQPVAFWCNPISGHNTLYWYLQNLGQGPELLIRYENEEAVDDSQLPKDRFSAERLKGVDSTLKIQPAELGDSAVYLCASSLGQDSNQPQHFGDGTRLSIL.

This clone was detected many times. J is TRBJ1-3 and V is TRBV11-3; unclear D gene. The CDR3 covers 17 residues. Trimming removed 2 bases at V and 0 bases at J, with 14 bases between. In germline, CDR1 is SGHNT, CDR2 YENEEA. The CDR3 loop is CASSLNPSTTSGNTIYF. As DNA, the CDR3 is TGTGCCAGCAGCTTAAACCCGAGTACAACCTCTGGAAACACCATATATTTT.

The chain recombines TRBV7-6 with TRBJ1-2, with D possibly matching TRBD1 (5 bases). Germline-derived CDR1 and CDR2 are SGHVS and FNYEAQ. CDR3 length equals 14 residues. V lost 1 base and J lost 7, with 13 bases in between. CDR3 nucleotide sequence: TGTGCCAGCAGCTTAGACTTGCGGGGGGGTGGCTACACCTTC. This gives the protein CASSLDLRGGGYTF. Full variable domain (outside the CDR3, taken from reference TRBV7-6 and TRBJ1-2): GAGVSQSPRYKVTKRGQDVALRCDPISGHVSLYWYRQALGQGPEFLTYFNYEAQQDKSGLPNDRFSAERPEGSISTLTIQRTEQRDSAMYRCASSLDLRGGGYTFGSGTRLTVV.

This clone was recorded many times. The chain couples TRBV7-2 to TRBJ1-1, with D maybe TRBD1 (6 bases). The germline gives CDR1 SGHTA, CDR2 FQGNSA. The CDR3 extends over 13 amino acids. V was clipped by 10 bases and J by 1 base, with 13 bases between them. Written as DNA, the CDR3 is TGTGCCACCGAGCGGACAGCGAACACTGAAGCTTTCTTT. It translates to CATERTANTEAFF.

V gene TRBV11-3 combines with J gene TRBJ2-3, with 10 bases identical to TRBD2. Germline assignment: CDR1 SGHNT and CDR2 YENEEA. Trimming took 4 bases from V and 6 from J; bases not matched to a gene: 13. The CDR3 is 17 amino acids. The CDR3 region is CASSSHSSSGGLDTQYF. The CDR3 nucleotides read TGTGCCAGCAGCTCTCATTCTTCTAGCGGGGGCTTGGATACGCAGTATTTT. The entire variable domain, with the rest obtained from reference TRBV11-3 and TRBJ2-3, is as follows: EAGVVQSPRYKIIEKKQPVAFWCNPISGHNTLYWYLQNLGQGPELLIRYENEEAVDDSQLPKDRFSAERLKGVDSTLKIQPAELGDSAVYLCASSSHSSSGGLDTQYFGPGTRLTVL.

This clone was counted between two and nine times. The genes are TRBV6-8 and TRBJ1-1, with D perhaps TRBD1 (6 bases). V lost 6 bases, J lost 0 bases, and 11 bases lay in between. CDR3 size: 14 residues. The germline V gene encodes CDR1 MNHGY and CDR2 SAAAGT. The CDR3 sequence is CASSRTEMNTEAFF. DNA for the CDR3: TGTGCCAGCAGCCGGACAGAAATGAACACTGAAGCTTTCTTT.

This clone was counted a few times. DNA for the CDR3: TGTGCCATCAGTGAGTGGGAGTACAATGAGCAGTTCTTC. It codes for CAISEWEYNEQFF. The chain is built from TRBV10-3 and TRBJ2-1; D is perhaps TRBD2 (5 bases). V lost 1 base and J lost 4, with 5 bases in between. The V gene's germline CDR1 is ENHRY and CDR2 SYGVKD. CDR3 length: 13 residues.

This clone is labeled medium-sized. The chain uses TRBV9 and TRBJ2-1; D uncertain. CDR1 and CDR2 (germline): SGDLS, YYNGEE. Trimming took off 3 bases at V and 0 bases at J, with 13 bases between the two ends. The CDR3 is 16 amino acids. The CDR3 protein is CASSGGVGGSYNEQFF. In DNA, the CDR3 is TGTGCCAGCAGCGGTGGTGTGGGTGGCTCCTACAATGAGCAGTTCTTC.

In this sample, this clone turned up a few times. The chain joins TRBV11-3 to TRBJ2-2, with 12 positions matching TRBD2. Germline V gene sequence: CDR1 SGHNT, CDR2 YENEEA. CDR3 length: 17 amino acids. J lost 6 bases, V lost 5 bases, and 10 bases had no gene match. The chain's CDR3 is CASSAIHLAGGSGELFF. The CDR3 nucleotides read TGTGCCAGCAGCGCCATCCACCTAGCGGGGGGGTCCGGGGAGCTGTTTTTT. Full variable domain (remainder filled in from reference TRBV11-3 and TRBJ2-2): EAGVVQSPRYKIIEKKQPVAFWCNPISGHNTLYWYLQNLGQGPELLIRYENEEAVDDSQLPKDRFSAERLKGVDSTLKIQPAELGDSAVYLCASSAIHLAGGSGELFFGEGSRLTVL.

The chain uses TRBV14 and TRBJ2-3, with 10 bases that match TRBD1. The CDR3 covers 15 residues. V shed 4 bases and J 1 base; nucleotides not matched to a gene: 2. In germline, CDR1 is SGHDN, CDR2 FVKESK. CDR3 sequence (DNA): TGTGCCAGCAGCCGGGGGACAGGGGGCACAGATACGCAGTATTTT. Translated: CASSRGTGGTDTQYF.